The TCR beta chain under discussion was sequenced for a study of T cells in Graves' hyperthyroidism and ophthalmopathy. Study conclusions and caveats: Ophthalmopathy, as predicted by the model, came a median 6.5 months after the prediction. Stable hyperthyroidism and ophthalmopathy were separated using 13 V-J signatures.

Authors of the study amplified TCR beta CDR3 regions from RNA transcripts. RT-PCR in the first round (using the HTBI primer set) targeted the TCR CDR3. TCRdb re-analysed the multiplex PCR reads in MiXCR, keeping a single row per CDR3 protein. The data hold 650,000 to 850,000 distinct CDR3 sequences, with 15% to 20% observed a single time. The CDR3 totals 16 residues. Deletions cut 5 bases from V and 7 bases from J, with 22 bases between. Germline-derived CDR1 and CDR2 are SEHNR and FQNEAQ (reference sequence). This clonotype was detected only a few times. Its antigen is not known. Hyperthyroidism had been newly diagnosed in patients aged 18 to 65, and its duration was under 2 months. Preceding any ophthalmopathy symptoms, the blood sample dates from first hyperthyroidism diagnosis.

The material sequenced was blood. The TCR was taken from a woman aged 50 to 60 with Graves' hyperthyroidism that later progressed to Graves' ophthalmopathy. This chain links TRBV7-9 with TRBJ2-3; D is perhaps TRBD2 (6 bases). The CDR3 is CASSPETRTGDYTQYF. CDR3 nucleotide sequence: TGTGCCAGCAGCCCAGAAACCCGAACGGGGGATTATACGCAGTATTTT.